A selection of T cell receptor beta chains follows, all from one sample in a study of control samples from healthy donors and cancer patients. Produced via immunoSEQ multiplex PCR; TCRdb's table is partial and in-frame only. The top ten hold approximately 1.6% of the sample, which has around 200,000 clones, about 95% seen once. Specimen: blood. Receptor source: a man aged 50-59 years in good health. Each CDR3 is given with its conserved first and last residue. Each record gives: CDR3 DNA, CDR3 protein, D gene, V gene, clone size, J gene. A D gene is named only where the DNA matches it firmly. The size entry is marked missing in some rows and otherwise reads once, few, many or a size class.

CDR3nt: TGTGCCACGAGGGACAGAAGCAGCTCTGGGGCCAACGTCCTGACTTTC; CDR3aa: CATRDRSSSGANVLTF; d_gene: TRBD1; v_gene: TRBV19; abundance: .; j_gene: TRBJ2-6
CDR3nt: TGCGCCAGCAGTTCCGGGATCCACTCTGGAAACACCATATATTTT; CDR3aa: CASSSGIHSGNTIYF; d_gene: .; v_gene: TRBV5-1; abundance: .; j_gene: TRBJ1-3
CDR3nt: TGTGCCAGCAGCCAAGCTGATAACAGAGGGGGAGGTAATTCACCCCTCCACTTT; CDR3aa: CASSQADNRGGGNSPLHF; d_gene: .; v_gene: TRBV3-1/TRBV3-2; abundance: .; j_gene: TRBJ1-6
CDR3nt: TGCGCCAGCAGCCAAGGTTTTGCAGGGGGTGGCGAGCAGTACTTC; CDR3aa: CASSQGFAGGGEQYF; d_gene: TRBD1; v_gene: TRBV4-1; abundance: .; j_gene: TRBJ2-7
CDR3nt: TGTGCCAGCAGTTTATGGCGGCCCGAGGACTTC; CDR3aa: CASSLWRPEDF; d_gene: .; v_gene: TRBV28; abundance: .; j_gene: TRBJ2-7
CDR3nt: TGCGCCAGCAGTGGGCGGGGGCTAGGAACTGAAGCTTTCTTT; CDR3aa: CASSGRGLGTEAFF; d_gene: .; v_gene: TRBV10-2; abundance: .; j_gene: TRBJ1-1
CDR3nt: TGTGCCATCAGCGGGACATCGCGCGAAGCTTTCTTT; CDR3aa: CAISGTSREAFF; d_gene: .; v_gene: TRBV10-3; abundance: .; j_gene: TRBJ1-1
CDR3nt: TGTGCCAGCAGCGTACGTGTGGCAGACAAAAACATTCAGTACTTC; CDR3aa: CASSVRVADKNIQYF; d_gene: .; v_gene: TRBV7-8; abundance: .; j_gene: TRBJ2-4
CDR3nt: TGTGCCAGTGGGCGGACCGGGGAGCTGTTTTTT; CDR3aa: CASGRTGELFF; d_gene: .; v_gene: TRBV28; abundance: .; j_gene: TRBJ2-2
CDR3nt: TGTGCCAGCAGCTTGAGCATTGGCTATGGCTACACCTTC; CDR3aa: CASSLSIGYGYTF; d_gene: .; v_gene: TRBV5-4; abundance: .; j_gene: TRBJ1-2
CDR3nt: TGTGCCAGCAGCCTGCCGGGACAGGCCTCCTACCGCAATGAAAAACTGTTTTTT; CDR3aa: CASSLPGQASYRNEKLFF; d_gene: TRBD1; v_gene: TRBV6-2/TRBV6-3; abundance: once; j_gene: TRBJ1-4
CDR3nt: TGTGCCAGCAGCCACGGTGCGGAAGAGACCCAGTACTTC; CDR3aa: CASSHGAEETQYF; d_gene: .; v_gene: TRBV5-5; abundance: .; j_gene: TRBJ2-5
CDR3nt: TGTGCCAGCAGACTAGCGGGGGGCCTCTACGAGCAGTACTTC; CDR3aa: CASRLAGGLYEQYF; d_gene: TRBD2; v_gene: TRBV6-5; abundance: .; j_gene: TRBJ2-7
CDR3nt: TGCGCCAGCAGCCCAGGGGGCGCCGCAACTAATGAAAAACTGTTTTTT; CDR3aa: CASSPGGAATNEKLFF; d_gene: TRBD1; v_gene: TRBV5-1; abundance: .; j_gene: TRBJ1-4
CDR3nt: TGTGCCAGCAGTTACTCGATCGGGACAGGGGTAGATGAGCAGTTCTTC; CDR3aa: CASSYSIGTGVDEQFF; d_gene: TRBD1; v_gene: TRBV6-2/TRBV6-3; abundance: .; j_gene: TRBJ2-1
CDR3nt: TGCGCCAGCAGCCCGGAGGGGGGACAAAACACCGGGGAGCTGTTTTTT; CDR3aa: CASSPEGGQNTGELFF; d_gene: .; v_gene: TRBV5-1; abundance: .; j_gene: TRBJ2-2
CDR3nt: TGTGCCAGTAGGGACAGACTTAACTATGGCTACACCTTC; CDR3aa: CASRDRLNYGYTF; d_gene: TRBD1; v_gene: TRBV2; abundance: .; j_gene: TRBJ1-2
CDR3nt: TGTGCCACCAGGGGCCCGGGGATTTATCAGCCCCAGCATTTT; CDR3aa: CATRGPGIYQPQHF; d_gene: .; v_gene: TRBV24-1; abundance: once; j_gene: TRBJ1-5
CDR3nt: TGTGCCAGCAGTTCCGGGACAGGGAGGGGAGATGAAAAACTGTTTTTT; CDR3aa: CASSSGTGRGDEKLFF; d_gene: TRBD1; v_gene: TRBV6-5; abundance: .; j_gene: TRBJ1-4
CDR3nt: TGCGCCAGCAGCCCAGGGCAGTCCCTAGGGGGCCTCTCTGGAAACACCATATATTTT; CDR3aa: CASSPGQSLGGLSGNTIYF; d_gene: TRBD1; v_gene: TRBV4-1; abundance: once; j_gene: TRBJ1-3
CDR3nt: TGTGCCAGCAGTGGGTCAGGGACCAAAGGCGGGGAGCTGTTTTTT; CDR3aa: CASSGSGTKGGELFF; d_gene: .; v_gene: TRBV2; abundance: .; j_gene: TRBJ2-2
CDR3nt: TGTGCCAGCAGTGGGACTACGGCAGCCCAAGAGACCCAGTACTTC; CDR3aa: CASSGTTAAQETQYF; d_gene: TRBD2; v_gene: TRBV28; abundance: .; j_gene: TRBJ2-5
CDR3nt: TGTGCCAGCAGTGGACAGGGGGTTGCTCCTGGAAACACCATATATTTT; CDR3aa: CASSGQGVAPGNTIYF; d_gene: TRBD1; v_gene: TRBV9; abundance: .; j_gene: TRBJ1-3
CDR3nt: TGCGCCAGCACGGGAGGCAATCAGCCCCAGCATTTT; CDR3aa: CASTGGNQPQHF; d_gene: .; v_gene: TRBV10-2; abundance: .; j_gene: TRBJ1-5
CDR3nt: TGTGCCACCAGTGACCCGGGGGGGCGAGGGGCCAACGTCCTGACTTTC; CDR3aa: CATSDPGGRGANVLTF; d_gene: TRBD2; v_gene: TRBV24-1; abundance: .; j_gene: TRBJ2-6
CDR3nt: TGTGCCAGCAGTTACTTCTCCGGCGGAGGCACAGATACGCAGTATTTT; CDR3aa: CASSYFSGGGTDTQYF; d_gene: .; v_gene: TRBV6-2/TRBV6-3; abundance: once; j_gene: TRBJ2-3
CDR3nt: TGTGCCAGCAGTGACCGAAATCAGCCCCAGCATTTT; CDR3aa: CASSDRNQPQHF; d_gene: .; v_gene: TRBV6-1; abundance: .; j_gene: TRBJ1-5